This TCR beta chain was profiled in a study of blood T cell repertoires in COVID-19. Study-level background: Donors in the United States, Italy and Spain gave samples during acute or convalescent COVID-19. Nucleic acid was either cDNA or gDNA, and it came from T cells, B-cell-depleted T cells, or PBMCs.

Germline V CDR1 and CDR2: MNHNS, SASEGT. This CDR3 spans 14 amino acids. V was shortened by 0 bases and J by 2 bases, with 7 bases between the two germline ends. Source study methods: Amplification of reference gene primers provided the estimated nucleated cell counts. Profiling relied on immunoSEQ multiplex PCR, and the TCRdb table lists in-frame clones only, not all of them. V and J calls and clone size are given by that table; D and trimming were obtained from the DNA. The table records 46,000 or so clones, around 85% of them present only once. The sample consisted of peripheral blood. This sequence originates from a woman at least 80 years old with COVID-19, enrolled during active disease. The V call is TRBV6-1, the J call TRBJ1-2, with D tentatively TRBD1 (5 bases). The CDR3 sequence is CASSEAAGNYGYTF. The CDR3 DNA reads TGTGCCAGCAGTGAAGCGGCAGGGAACTATGGCTACACCTTC.